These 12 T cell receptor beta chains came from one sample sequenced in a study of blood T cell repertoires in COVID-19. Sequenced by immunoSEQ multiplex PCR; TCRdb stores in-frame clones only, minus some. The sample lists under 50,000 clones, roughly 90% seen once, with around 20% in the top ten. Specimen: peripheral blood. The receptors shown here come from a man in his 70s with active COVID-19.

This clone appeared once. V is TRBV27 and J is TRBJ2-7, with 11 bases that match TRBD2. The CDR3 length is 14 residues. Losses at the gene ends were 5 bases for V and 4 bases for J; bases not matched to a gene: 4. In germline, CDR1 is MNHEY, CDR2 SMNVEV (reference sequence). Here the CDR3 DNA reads TGTGCCAGCAGTCCGGGACTAGCGGCGTACGAGCAGTACTTC. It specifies CASSPGLAAYEQYF.

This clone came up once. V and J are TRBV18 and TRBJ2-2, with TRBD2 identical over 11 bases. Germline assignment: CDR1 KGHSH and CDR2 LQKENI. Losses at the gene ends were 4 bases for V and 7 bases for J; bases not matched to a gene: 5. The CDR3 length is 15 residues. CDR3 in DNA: TGTGCCAGCTCACGCGGGACTAGCGGTGGCGGGGAGCTGTTTTTT. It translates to CASSRGTSGGGELFF.

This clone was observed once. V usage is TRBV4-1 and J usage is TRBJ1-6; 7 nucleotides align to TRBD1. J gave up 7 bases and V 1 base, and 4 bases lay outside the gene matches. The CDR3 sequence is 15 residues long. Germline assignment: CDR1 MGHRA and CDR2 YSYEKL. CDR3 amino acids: CASSQAGTENSPLHF. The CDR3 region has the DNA TGCGCCAGCAGCCAAGCCGGGACAGAAAATTCACCCCTCCACTTT.

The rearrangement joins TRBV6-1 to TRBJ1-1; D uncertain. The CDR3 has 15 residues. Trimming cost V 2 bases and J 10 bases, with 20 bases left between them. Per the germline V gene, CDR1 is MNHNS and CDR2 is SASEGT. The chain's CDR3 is CASSEHRTQESSAFF. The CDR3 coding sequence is TGTGCCAGCAGTGAACACAGAACCCAGGAATCGTCAGCTTTCTTT.

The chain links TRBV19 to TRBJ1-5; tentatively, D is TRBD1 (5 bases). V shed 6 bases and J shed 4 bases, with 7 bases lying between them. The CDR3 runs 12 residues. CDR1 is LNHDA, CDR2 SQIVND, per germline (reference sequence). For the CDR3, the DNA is TGTGCCAGTAGAACAGGAAATCAGCCCCAGCATTTT. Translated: CASRTGNQPQHF.

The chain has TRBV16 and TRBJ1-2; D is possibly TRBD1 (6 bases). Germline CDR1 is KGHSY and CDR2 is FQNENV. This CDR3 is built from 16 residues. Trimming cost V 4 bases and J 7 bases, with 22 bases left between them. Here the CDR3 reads CASSPTRQVAFRGYTF. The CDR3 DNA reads TGTGCCAGCAGCCCCACACGACAGGTCGCCTTTCGTGGCTACACCTTC.

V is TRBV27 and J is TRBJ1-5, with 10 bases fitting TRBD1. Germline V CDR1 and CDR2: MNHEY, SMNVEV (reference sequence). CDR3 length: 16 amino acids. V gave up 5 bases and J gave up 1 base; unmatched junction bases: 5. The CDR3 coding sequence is TGTGCCAGCAGTCCACTGGACAGGGGGAGCAATCAGCCCCAGCATTTT. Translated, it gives CASSPLDRGSNQPQHF.

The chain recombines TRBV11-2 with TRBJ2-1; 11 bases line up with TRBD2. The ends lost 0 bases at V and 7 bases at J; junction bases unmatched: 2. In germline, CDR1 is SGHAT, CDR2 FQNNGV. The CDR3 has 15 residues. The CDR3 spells CASSLERTSGNEQFF. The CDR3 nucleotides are TGTGCCAGCAGCTTAGAGCGGACTAGCGGGAATGAGCAGTTCTTC.

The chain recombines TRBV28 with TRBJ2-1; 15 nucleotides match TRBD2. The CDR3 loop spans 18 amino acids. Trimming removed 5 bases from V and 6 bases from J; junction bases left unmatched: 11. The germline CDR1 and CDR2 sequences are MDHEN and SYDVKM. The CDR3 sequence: CASSPGGLAGGGGNEQFF. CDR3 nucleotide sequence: TGTGCCAGCAGTCCCGGGGGACTAGCGGGAGGAGGGGGCAATGAGCAGTTCTTC.

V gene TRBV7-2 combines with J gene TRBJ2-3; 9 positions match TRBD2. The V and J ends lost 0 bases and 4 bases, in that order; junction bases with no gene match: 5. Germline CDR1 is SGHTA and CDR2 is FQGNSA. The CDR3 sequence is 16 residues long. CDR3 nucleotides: TGTGCCAGCAGCTTAGCGCAAGCGGGAGGTTCAGATACGCAGTATTTT. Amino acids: CASSLAQAGGSDTQYF.

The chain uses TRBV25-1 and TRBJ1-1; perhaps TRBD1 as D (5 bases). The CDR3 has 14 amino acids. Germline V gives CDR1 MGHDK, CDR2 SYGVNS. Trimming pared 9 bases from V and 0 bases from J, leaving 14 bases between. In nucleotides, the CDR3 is TGTGCCAGTCGTCTTGGGACTGTGAACACTGAAGCTTTCTTT. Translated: CASRLGTVNTEAFF.

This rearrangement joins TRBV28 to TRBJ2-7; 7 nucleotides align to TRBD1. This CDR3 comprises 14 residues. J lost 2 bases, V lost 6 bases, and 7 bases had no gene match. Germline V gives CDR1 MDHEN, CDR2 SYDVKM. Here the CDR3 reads CASSPPGQTYEQYF. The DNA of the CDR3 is TGTGCCAGCAGCCCCCCGGGACAGACCTACGAGCAGTACTTC.